This entry concerns a single T cell receptor beta chain. Antigen unknown. CDR1 and CDR2 from the germline V gene are SGDLS and YYNGEE. The CDR3 runs to 14 residues. V was trimmed by 1 base and J by 0 bases, leaving 5 bases between them. The sequenced template was cDNA made from the entire isolated RNA. Libraries were prepared by immunoSEQ multiplex PCR; TCRdb keeps only in-frame clonotypes and omits some of them. Of approximately 250,000 clones listed, roughly 16% were seen once; the top ten hold 0.085%. The sample originates from a study of beta chain features in type 1 diabetes. Study information: Across all samples, fewer than 140 million sorted cells were examined. Study results and caveats: Moderately but significantly shorter TCRB CDR3s were found in Type 1 diabetes patients in all four CD4+ subsets.

Specimen: naive CD4+ T cells from blood. V usage is TRBV9 and J usage is TRBJ2-1, with D perhaps TRBD1 (5 bases). This receptor was identified in a man aged 25-45 years with type 1 diabetes. The CDR3 region is CASSVRGSYNEQFF. The CDR3 DNA follows: TGTGCCAGCAGCGTAAGGGGCTCCTACAATGAGCAGTTCTTC.